Following are 20 T cell receptor beta chains from one sample sequenced in a study of cytomegalovirus exposure and HLA in healthy donors. This PCR relied on a set of 60 Vbeta primers and 13 Jbeta primers. The repertoire was sequenced with immunoSEQ multiplex PCR; TCRdb's copy has only in-frame clones and lacks some. The sample contains about 240,000 clones, about 86% of which appear only once. The specimen was PBMCs. The receptors originated from a woman aged 60-70 years in good health and CMV-seropositive.

The V gene is TRBV9, the J gene TRBJ2-1; 7 nucleotides match TRBD2. The germline CDR1 and CDR2 sequences are SGDLS and YYNGEE. The CDR3 covers 18 residues. V lost 0 bases and J lost 8; bases outside the gene matches: 17. The CDR3 spells CASSVDLSGLWGGDEQFF. The CDR3 DNA follows: TGTGCCAGCAGCGTAGATCTCTCGGGACTATGGGGAGGGGATGAGCAGTTCTTC.

The sample holds one count of this clone. The V gene is TRBV19, the J gene TRBJ1-6; 9 nucleotides agree with TRBD1. CDR3 length equals 15 residues. The germline CDR1 and CDR2 sequences are LNHDA and SQIVND (reference sequence). After removal of 6 bases from V and 7 bases from J, the junction contained 7 bases not matched to a gene. The CDR3 coding sequence is TGTGCCAGTAGAATACAGGGGGCGACCAATTCACCCCTCCACTTT. This codes for CASRIQGATNSPLHF.

The chain combines TRBV6-5 with TRBJ2-7, with 12 bases that match TRBD2. Trimming at V came to 4 bases and at J to 4 bases, leaving 8 bases not matched to a gene. The V gene's germline CDR1 is MNHEY and CDR2 SVGAGI. The CDR3 length is 16 residues. The CDR3 loop reads CASSSTLAGGPYEQYF. The CDR3 DNA reads as TGTGCCAGCAGTTCAACGCTAGCGGGAGGGCCGTACGAGCAGTACTTC.

V and J are TRBV6-7 and TRBJ1-2; the match to TRBD1 covers 8 bases. TRBV6-7 is designated an ORF whose function remains uncertain. This CDR3 has 20 amino acids. V dropped 2 bases and J dropped 1; count of bases not matched to a gene: 18. The CDR3 DNA is TGTGCCAGCAGTTACCGGCCAGGGGGCCTAAACTGGATGGATAACTATGGCTACACCTTC. Protein product: CASSYRPGGLNWMDNYGYTF.

CDR3 nucleotides: TGTGCCAGCAGTGAGGGGGGGGCCCAGTACTTC. This translates into CASSEGGAQYF. The J gene is TRBJ2-5, the V gene TRBV2; TRBD2 matches 7 bases. The trim removed 3 bases at V and 9 bases at J, leaving 1 base unmatched. Per germline, CDR1 SNHLY and CDR2 FYNNEI. The CDR3 spans 11 residues.

This chain uses TRBV15 with TRBJ1-1; 7 bases are a match to TRBD1. Germline CDR1 reads LNHNV; CDR2 reads YYDKDF (reference sequence). The CDR3 contains 15 residues. V shed 2 bases, J shed 7 bases, and the junction held 10 bases outside the gene matches. CDR3: CATSRKRGQENEAFF. CDR3 nucleotide sequence: TGTGCCACCAGCAGAAAGAGGGGGCAAGAGAATGAAGCTTTCTTT.

The rearrangement links TRBV12-5 to TRBJ2-7; 7 nucleotides agree with TRBD1. With V trimmed by 3 bases and J by 3 bases, 2 bases remained unmatched. From germline, CDR1 is LGHNT and CDR2 FRNRAP. The CDR3 sequence is 13 residues long. This chain's CDR3 is CASGLQGIYEQYF. The CDR3 nucleotides are TGTGCTAGTGGTTTACAGGGGATCTACGAGCAGTACTTC.

The chain is built from TRBV19 and TRBJ2-1; 10 bases map to TRBD2. V trimming: 5 bases; J trimming: 7 bases; junction bases outside the gene matches: 8. This CDR3 is built from 15 residues. The germline V gene encodes CDR1 LNHDA and CDR2 SQIVND (reference sequence). The CDR3 protein is CASSPGLAASNEQFF. The CDR3 coding sequence is TGTGCCAGTAGTCCTGGACTAGCGGCTTCAAATGAGCAGTTCTTC.

This chain connects TRBV5-6 to TRBJ2-7; D might be TRBD2 (6 bases). V dropped 0 bases and J dropped 4 bases, with 20 bases sitting between them. Germline loops: CDR1 SGHDT, CDR2 YYEEEE. There are 17 residues in the CDR3. This CDR3 is CASSLVGGVGILYEQYF. The DNA for the CDR3 is TGTGCCAGCAGCTTGGTCGGAGGGGTGGGAATTCTATACGAGCAGTACTTC.

To note about this clone: Other DNA sequences of this sample code for an identical CDR3. This rearrangement joins TRBV29-1 to TRBJ2-1; unclear D gene. CDR1 and CDR2 from the germline V gene are SQVTM and ANQGSEA. V was trimmed by 3 bases and J by 0 bases, leaving 9 bases between them. The CDR3 extends over 14 amino acids. Written as DNA, the CDR3 is TGCAGCGTTGATACGGTGAGCTCCTACAATGAGCAGTTCTTC. Amino acid sequence: CSVDTVSSYNEQFF.

This clone was seen a few times. This rearrangement joins TRBV19 to TRBJ2-1, with 9 bases aligning to TRBD2. The CDR3 is made up of 13 amino acids. CDR1 is LNHDA and CDR2 is SQIVND in the germline V gene (reference sequence). The V and J ends lost 5 bases and 9 bases, in that order; junction bases with no gene match: 5. This CDR3 reads CASSLREGGEQFF. CDR3 nucleotides: TGTGCCAGTAGTCTGCGGGAGGGCGGTGAGCAGTTCTTC.

On this clone itself: Because the CDR3's place on the DNA is in doubt, the DNA is left out and the CDR3 is given as listed by TCRdb. V gene TRBV28 combines with J gene TRBJ2-7; TRBD1, as called in the table, went unchecked against the DNA. Germline CDR1 MDHEN, CDR2 SYDVKM. The CDR3 spans 15 residues, counting both ends. The CDR3 loop is CASSSSDRAGREQYF.

This chain connects TRBV19 to TRBJ1-5, with TRBD1 matching over 7 bases. The germline CDR1 and CDR2 sequences are LNHDA and SQIVND (reference sequence). The CDR3 is 16 residues long. The ends lost 3 bases at V and 2 bases at J; junction bases unmatched: 7. In DNA form, the CDR3 reads TGTGCCAGTAGTATGAGAGGGGGCGCAGGCAATCAGCCCCAGCATTTT. This encodes CASSMRGGAGNQPQHF.

This clone was seen a single time. The chain joins TRBV5-1 to TRBJ2-3; perhaps TRBD2 as D (6 bases). The CDR3 runs 15 residues. Germline CDR1 and CDR2: SGHRS and YFSETQ. Trimming stripped 4 bases from V and 7 bases from J, with 19 bases between. CDR3 nucleotide sequence: TGCGCCAGCAGCCCCAACGCGGGGAGTGAGCATACGCAGTATTTT. Amino acids: CASSPNAGSEHTQYF.

The chain employs TRBV19 and TRBJ2-1; 7 bases line up with TRBD2. CDR3 length: 16 residues. In germline, CDR1 is LNHDA, CDR2 SQIVND (reference sequence). Trimming at V came to 4 bases and at J to 4 bases, leaving 10 bases not matched to a gene. CDR3 coding DNA: TGTGCCAGTAGTAGGGAGGCTAGCGGCCCTTACAATGAGCAGTTCTTC. Encoded protein: CASSREASGPYNEQFF.

The CDR3, as DNA: TGTGCCAGCAGTGACGGCGGGAGGTCAGATACGCAGTATTTT. Protein: CASSDGGRSDTQYF. The chain employs TRBV6-4 and TRBJ2-3; TRBD2 agrees at 8 bases. The CDR3 has 14 residues. Germline V CDR1 and CDR2: MRHNA, SNTAGT. V shed 2 bases, J shed 4 bases, and the junction held 2 bases outside the gene matches.

This chain joins TRBV9 and TRBJ2-3, with TRBD2 identical over 8 bases. Germline V gives CDR1 SGDLS, CDR2 YYNGEE. V gave up 0 bases and J gave up 5 bases; unmatched junction bases: 8. The CDR3 is 16 residues long. The CDR3 DNA reads TGTGCCAGCAGCGTAGTGGGAAGCGGGAGTAGAGATACGCAGTATTTT. This translates into CASSVVGSGSRDTQYF.

J is TRBJ2-7 and V is TRBV27; possible D gene TRBD1, 6 bases. This CDR3 has 14 amino acids. The V and J ends lost 5 bases and 0 bases respectively, with 11 bases between them. The V gene's germline CDR1 is MNHEY and CDR2 SMNVEV (reference sequence). In nucleotides, the CDR3 is TGTGCCAGCAGTCTCCAGGACAGCTCCTACGAGCAGTACTTC. This gives the protein CASSLQDSSYEQYF.

This clone turned up a few times. This rearrangement joins TRBV27 to TRBJ2-7, with 9 positions matching TRBD1. Germline assignment: CDR1 MNHEY and CDR2 SMNVEV (reference sequence). The V segment lost 4 bases and the J segment 3 bases; nucleotides outside the gene matches: 4. There are 14 residues in the CDR3. This chain's CDR3 is CASSYRGRDYEQYF. The CDR3 nucleotides read TGTGCCAGCAGTTACAGGGGGCGGGACTACGAGCAGTACTTC.

About this clone itself: The sample holds other DNA sequences that translate to the same CDR3. The chain recombines TRBV29-1 with TRBJ1-1, with TRBD1 as a possible D gene (5 bases). Germline assignment: CDR1 SQVTM and CDR2 ANQGSEA. V gave up 2 bases and J gave up 0 bases, with 7 bases separating them. The CDR3 runs 13 residues. As DNA, the CDR3 is TGCAGCGTTGAAAAGGGGCTGAACACTGAAGCTTTCTTT. Translation: CSVEKGLNTEAFF.